These 2 T cell receptor beta chains were all obtained from the same sample, sequenced in a study of cytomegalovirus exposure and HLA in healthy donors. Primers for the PCR totalled 60 Vbeta and 13 Jbeta. TCRdb keeps only in-frame clones here, not all; method: immunoSEQ multiplex PCR. The table shows some 130,000 clones, with 74% occurring only once. Input material: PBMCs. Receptors originate from a woman in her forties or fifties in good health and CMV-seropositive.

This sequence joins TRBV13 and TRBJ2-7, with D perhaps TRBD2 (7 bases). Trimming took 2 bases from V and 1 from J, leaving 9 bases between them. CDR3 size: 14 residues. CDR1 PRHDT and CDR2 FYEKMQ come from the germline V gene (reference sequence). The CDR3 DNA sequence: TGTGCCAGCAGCTTACGGGGGGCGTCCTACGAGCAGTACTTC. The encoded protein is CASSLRGASYEQYF.

V and J are TRBV14 and TRBJ2-6, with a possible D match to TRBD1 (6 bases). The germline CDR1 and CDR2 sequences are SGHDN and FVKESK. There are 15 residues in the CDR3. V was clipped by 4 bases and J by 1 base, with 8 bases between them. The CDR3 region is CASSLDSSGANVLTF. CDR3 sequence (DNA): TGTGCCAGCAGCCTGGACAGTTCTGGGGCCAACGTCCTGACTTTC.